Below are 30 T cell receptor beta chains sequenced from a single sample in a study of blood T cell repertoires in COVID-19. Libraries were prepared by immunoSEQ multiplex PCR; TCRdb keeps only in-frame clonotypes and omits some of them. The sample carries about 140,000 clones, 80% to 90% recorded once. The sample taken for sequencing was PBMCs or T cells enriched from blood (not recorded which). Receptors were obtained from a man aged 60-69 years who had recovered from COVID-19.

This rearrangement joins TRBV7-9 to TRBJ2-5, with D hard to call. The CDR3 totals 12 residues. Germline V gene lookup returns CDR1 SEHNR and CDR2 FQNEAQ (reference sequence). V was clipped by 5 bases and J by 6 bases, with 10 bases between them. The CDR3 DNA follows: TGTGCCAGCAGCCCCCCTAAGAAGACCCAGTACTTC. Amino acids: CASSPPKKTQYF.

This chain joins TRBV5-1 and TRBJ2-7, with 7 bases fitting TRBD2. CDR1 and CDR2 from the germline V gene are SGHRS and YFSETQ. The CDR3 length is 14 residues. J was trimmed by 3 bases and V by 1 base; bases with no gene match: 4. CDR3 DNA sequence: TGCGCCAGCAGCTTGAGGGCTAGCGGCTACGAGCAGTACTTC. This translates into CASSLRASGYEQYF.

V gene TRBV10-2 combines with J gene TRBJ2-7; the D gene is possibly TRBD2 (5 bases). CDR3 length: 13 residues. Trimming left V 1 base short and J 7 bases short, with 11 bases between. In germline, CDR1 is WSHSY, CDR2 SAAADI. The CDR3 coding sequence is TGCGCCAGCAGTGAGTTCGGCCGGGGTGAGCAGTACTTC. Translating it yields CASSEFGRGEQYF.

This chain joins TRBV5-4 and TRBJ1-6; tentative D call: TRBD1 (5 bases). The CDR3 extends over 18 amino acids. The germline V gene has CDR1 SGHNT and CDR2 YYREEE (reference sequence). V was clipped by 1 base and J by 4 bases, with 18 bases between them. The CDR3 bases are TGTGCCAGCAGCTTGAACGCGGGAGGCGGGGGTTATAATTCACCCCTCCACTTT. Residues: CASSLNAGGGGYNSPLHF. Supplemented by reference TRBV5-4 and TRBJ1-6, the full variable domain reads ETGVTQSPTHLIKTRGQQVTLRCSSQSGHNTVSWYQQALGQGPQFIFQYYREEENGRGNFPPRFSGLQFPNYSSELNVNALELDDSALYLCASSLNAGGGGYNSPLHFGNGTRLTVT.

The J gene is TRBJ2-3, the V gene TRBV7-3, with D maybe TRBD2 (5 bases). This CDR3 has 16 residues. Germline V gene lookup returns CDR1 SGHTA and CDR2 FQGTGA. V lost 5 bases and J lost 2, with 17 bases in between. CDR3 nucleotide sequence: TGTGCCAGCAGCCCAGAGGCAGGACTTCACACAGATACGCAGTATTTT. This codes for CASSPEAGLHTDTQYF.

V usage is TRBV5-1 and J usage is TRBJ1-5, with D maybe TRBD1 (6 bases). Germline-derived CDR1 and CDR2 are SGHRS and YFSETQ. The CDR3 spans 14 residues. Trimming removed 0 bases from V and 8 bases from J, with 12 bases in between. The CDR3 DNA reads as TGCGCCAGCAGCTTGGAGGCAGGGGCTGAGCCCCAGCATTTT. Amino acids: CASSLEAGAEPQHF.

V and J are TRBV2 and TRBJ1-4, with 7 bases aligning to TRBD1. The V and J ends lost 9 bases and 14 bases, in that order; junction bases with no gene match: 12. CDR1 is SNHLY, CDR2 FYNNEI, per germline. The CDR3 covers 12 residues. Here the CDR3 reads CASNQGGTQLFF. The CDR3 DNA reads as TGTGCCAGTAATCAGGGGGGAACCCAGCTGTTTTTT. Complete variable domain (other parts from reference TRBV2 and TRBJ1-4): EPEVTQTPSHQVTQMGQEVILRCVPISNHLYFYWYRQILGQKVEFLVSFYNNEISEKSEIFDDQFSVERPDGSNFTLKIRSTKLEDSAMYFCASNQGGTQLFFGSGTQLSVL.

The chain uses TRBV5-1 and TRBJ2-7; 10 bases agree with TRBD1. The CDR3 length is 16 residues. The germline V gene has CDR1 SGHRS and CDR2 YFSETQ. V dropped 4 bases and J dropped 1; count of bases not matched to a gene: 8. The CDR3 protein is CASSLSGQGLSYEQYF. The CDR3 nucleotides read TGCGCCAGCAGCCTATCGGGACAGGGGCTGTCCTACGAGCAGTACTTC.

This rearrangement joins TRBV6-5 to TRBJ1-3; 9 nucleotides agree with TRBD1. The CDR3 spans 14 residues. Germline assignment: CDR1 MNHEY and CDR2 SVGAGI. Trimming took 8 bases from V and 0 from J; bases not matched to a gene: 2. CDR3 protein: CASGTGSSGNTIYF. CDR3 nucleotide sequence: TGTGCCAGCGGGACAGGGAGCTCTGGAAACACCATATATTTT.

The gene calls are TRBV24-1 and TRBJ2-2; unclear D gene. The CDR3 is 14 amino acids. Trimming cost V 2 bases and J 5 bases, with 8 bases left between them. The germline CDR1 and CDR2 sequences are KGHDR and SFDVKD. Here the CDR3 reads CATSDYPTTGELFF. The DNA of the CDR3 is TGTGCCACCAGTGATTACCCTACTACCGGGGAGCTGTTTTTT.

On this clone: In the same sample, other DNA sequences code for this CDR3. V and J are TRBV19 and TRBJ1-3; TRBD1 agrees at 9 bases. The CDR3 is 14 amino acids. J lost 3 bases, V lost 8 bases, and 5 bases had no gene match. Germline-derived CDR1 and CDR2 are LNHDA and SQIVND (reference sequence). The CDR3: CASRTGGSGNTIYF. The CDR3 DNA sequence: TGTGCCAGTCGAACAGGGGGCAGTGGAAACACCATATATTTT.

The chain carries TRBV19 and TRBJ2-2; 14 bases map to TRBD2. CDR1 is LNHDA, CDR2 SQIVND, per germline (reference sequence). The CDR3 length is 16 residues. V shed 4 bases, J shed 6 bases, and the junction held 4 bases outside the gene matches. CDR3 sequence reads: CASSRGLAGDSGELFF. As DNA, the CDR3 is TGTGCCAGTAGTAGGGGACTAGCGGGAGATTCCGGGGAGCTGTTTTTT. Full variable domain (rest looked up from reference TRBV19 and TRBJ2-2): DGGITQSPKYLFRKEGQNVTLSCEQNLNHDAMYWYRQDPGQGLRLIYYSQIVNDFQKGDIAEGYSVSREKKESFPLTVTSAQKNPTAFYLCASSRGLAGDSGELFFGEGSRLTVL.

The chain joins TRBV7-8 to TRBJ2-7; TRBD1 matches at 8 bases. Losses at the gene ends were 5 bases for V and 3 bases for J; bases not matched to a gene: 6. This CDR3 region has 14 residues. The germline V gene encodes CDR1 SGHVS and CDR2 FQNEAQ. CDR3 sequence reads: CASSPWGQDYEQYF. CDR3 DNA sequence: TGTGCCAGCAGCCCCTGGGGACAGGACTACGAGCAGTACTTC.

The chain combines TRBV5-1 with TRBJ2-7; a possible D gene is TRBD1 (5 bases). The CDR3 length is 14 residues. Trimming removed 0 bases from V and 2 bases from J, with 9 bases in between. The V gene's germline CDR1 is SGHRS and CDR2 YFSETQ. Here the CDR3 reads CASSLGQIPYEQYF. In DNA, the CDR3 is TGCGCCAGCAGCTTGGGACAGATCCCCTACGAGCAGTACTTC.

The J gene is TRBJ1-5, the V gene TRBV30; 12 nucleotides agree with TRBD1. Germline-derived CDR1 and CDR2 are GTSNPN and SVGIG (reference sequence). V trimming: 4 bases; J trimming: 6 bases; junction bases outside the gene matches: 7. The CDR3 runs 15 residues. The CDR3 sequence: CAWTTGTGGGQPQHF. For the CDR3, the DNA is TGTGCCTGGACTACCGGGACAGGGGGCGGTCAGCCCCAGCATTTT.

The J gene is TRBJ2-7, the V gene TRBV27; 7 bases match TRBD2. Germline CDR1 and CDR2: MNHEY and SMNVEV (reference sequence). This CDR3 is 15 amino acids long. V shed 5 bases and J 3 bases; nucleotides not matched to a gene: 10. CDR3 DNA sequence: TGTGCCAGCAGTACCTCCAGGACTAGATTCTACGAGCAGTACTTC. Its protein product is CASSTSRTRFYEQYF.

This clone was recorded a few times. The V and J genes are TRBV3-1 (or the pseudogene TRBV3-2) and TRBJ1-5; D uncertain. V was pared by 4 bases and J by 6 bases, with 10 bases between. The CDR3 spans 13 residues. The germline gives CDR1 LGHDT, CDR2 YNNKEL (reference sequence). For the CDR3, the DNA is TGTGCCAGCAGCCGCGCCAAGAGTCAGCCCCAGCATTTT. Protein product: CASSRAKSQPQHF.

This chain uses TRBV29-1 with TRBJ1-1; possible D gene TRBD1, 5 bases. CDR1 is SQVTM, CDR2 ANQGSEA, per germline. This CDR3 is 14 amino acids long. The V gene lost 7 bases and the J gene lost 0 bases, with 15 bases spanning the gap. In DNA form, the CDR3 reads TGCAGCGCCCGGGGGGTGGGCGTGAACACTGAAGCTTTCTTT. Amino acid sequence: CSARGVGVNTEAFF.

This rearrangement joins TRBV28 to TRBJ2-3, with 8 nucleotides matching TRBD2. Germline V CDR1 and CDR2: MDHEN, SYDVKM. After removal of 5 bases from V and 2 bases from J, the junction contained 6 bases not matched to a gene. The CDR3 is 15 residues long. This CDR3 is CASSGSGANTDTQYF. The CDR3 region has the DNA TGTGCCAGCAGTGGTAGCGGGGCAAACACAGATACGCAGTATTTT.

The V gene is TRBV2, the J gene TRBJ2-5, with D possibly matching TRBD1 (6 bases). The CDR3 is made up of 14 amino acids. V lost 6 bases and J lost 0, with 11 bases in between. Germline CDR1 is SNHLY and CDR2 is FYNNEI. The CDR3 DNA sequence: TGTGCCAGCAGCCCCAGGACAGACCAAGAGACCCAGTACTTC. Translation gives CASSPRTDQETQYF.

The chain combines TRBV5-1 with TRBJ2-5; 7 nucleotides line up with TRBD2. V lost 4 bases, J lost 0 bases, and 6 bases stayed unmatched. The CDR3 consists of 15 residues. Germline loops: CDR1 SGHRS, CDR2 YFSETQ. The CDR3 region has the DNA TGCGCCAGCAGCACCACGCGGGGGTACCAAGAGACCCAGTACTTC. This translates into CASSTTRGYQETQYF.

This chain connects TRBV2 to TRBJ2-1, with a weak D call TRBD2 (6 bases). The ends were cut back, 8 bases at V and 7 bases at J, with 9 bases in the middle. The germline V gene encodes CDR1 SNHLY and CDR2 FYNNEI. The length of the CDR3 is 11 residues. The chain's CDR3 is CASRGTNEQFF. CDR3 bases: TGTGCCAGCCGGGGGACGAATGAGCAGTTCTTC. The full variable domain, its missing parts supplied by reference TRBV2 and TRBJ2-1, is EPEVTQTPSHQVTQMGQEVILRCVPISNHLYFYWYRQILGQKVEFLVSFYNNEISEKSEIFDDQFSVERPDGSNFTLKIRSTKLEDSAMYFCASRGTNEQFFGPGTRLTVL.

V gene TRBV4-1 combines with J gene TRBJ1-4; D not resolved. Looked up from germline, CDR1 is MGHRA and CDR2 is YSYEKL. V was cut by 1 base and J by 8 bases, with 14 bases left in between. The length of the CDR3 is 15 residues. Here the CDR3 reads CASSQVGGKDEKLFF. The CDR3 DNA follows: TGCGCCAGCAGCCAAGTTGGCGGGAAGGACGAAAAACTGTTTTTT.

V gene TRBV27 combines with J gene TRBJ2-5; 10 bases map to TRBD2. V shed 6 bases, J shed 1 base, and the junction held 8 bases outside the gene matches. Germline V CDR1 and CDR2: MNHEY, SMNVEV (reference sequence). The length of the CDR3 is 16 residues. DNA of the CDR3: TGTGCCAGCAGACCTCTAGCGGGAGTCCCCCAAGAGACCCAGTACTTC. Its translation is CASRPLAGVPQETQYF.

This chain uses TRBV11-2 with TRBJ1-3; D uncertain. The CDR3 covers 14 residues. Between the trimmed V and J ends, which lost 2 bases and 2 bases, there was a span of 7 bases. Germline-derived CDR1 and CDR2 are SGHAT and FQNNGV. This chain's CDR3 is CASSLLPTGNTIYF. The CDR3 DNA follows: TGTGCCAGCAGCTTACTCCCTACTGGAAACACCATATATTTT. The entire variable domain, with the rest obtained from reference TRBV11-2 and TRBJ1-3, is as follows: EAGVAQSPRYKIIEKRQSVAFWCNPISGHATLYWYQQILGQGPKLLIQFQNNGVVDDSQLPKDRFSAERLKGVDSTLKIQPAKLEDSAVYLCASSLLPTGNTIYFGEGSWLTVV.

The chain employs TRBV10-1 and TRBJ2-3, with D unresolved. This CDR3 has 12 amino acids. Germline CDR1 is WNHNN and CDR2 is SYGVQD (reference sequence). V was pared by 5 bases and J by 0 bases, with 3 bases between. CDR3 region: CASSTSTDTQYF. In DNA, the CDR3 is TGCGCCAGCAGTACTAGCACAGATACGCAGTATTTT.

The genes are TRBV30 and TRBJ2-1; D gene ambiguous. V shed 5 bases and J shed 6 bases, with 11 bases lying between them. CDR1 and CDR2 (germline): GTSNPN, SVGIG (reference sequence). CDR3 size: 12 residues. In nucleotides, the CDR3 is TGTGCCTGGGGGCGGTCACGCAATGAGCAGTTCTTC. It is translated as CAWGRSRNEQFF.

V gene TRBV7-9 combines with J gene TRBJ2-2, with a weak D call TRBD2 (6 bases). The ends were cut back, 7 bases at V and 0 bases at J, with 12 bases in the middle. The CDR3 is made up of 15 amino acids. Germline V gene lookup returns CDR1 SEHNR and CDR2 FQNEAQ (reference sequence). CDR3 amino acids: CASKEPGANTGELFF. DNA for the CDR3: TGTGCCAGCAAAGAGCCGGGGGCGAACACCGGGGAGCTGTTTTTT.

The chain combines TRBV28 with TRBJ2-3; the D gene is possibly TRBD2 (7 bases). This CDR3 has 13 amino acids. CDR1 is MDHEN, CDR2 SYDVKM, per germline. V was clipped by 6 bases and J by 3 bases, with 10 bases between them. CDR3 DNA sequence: TGTGCCAGCAGAGGGGGAGGGACAGATACGCAGTATTTT. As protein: CASRGGGTDTQYF.

The CDR3 DNA reads TGCGCCAGCAGCCAAGATCGAGGGTTGTCCTACGAGCAGTACTTC. It yields the protein CASSQDRGLSYEQYF. The chain links TRBV4-1 to TRBJ2-7; possibly TRBD2 for D (5 bases). V lost 0 bases and J lost 1, with 10 bases in between. The germline CDR1 and CDR2 sequences are MGHRA and YSYEKL. The CDR3 has 15 residues.